Below, 17 T cell receptor beta chains from the same sample are listed, as sequenced in a study of technical replicates of blood from a handful of donors. Measured with immunoSEQ multiplex PCR; TCRdb has only the in-frame clones, and not every one. The sample shows 85,000 to 100,000 clones, nearly 97% of them seen only once. Sequenced: T cells isolated from PBMCs. These receptors came from a human donor in good health.

In this sample, this clone turned up once. The chain has TRBV19 and TRBJ2-2, with TRBD1 as a possible D gene (5 bases). Germline values: CDR1 LNHDA, CDR2 SQIVND (reference sequence). The CDR3 has 14 residues. V lost 9 bases to trimming and J lost 1 base, with 12 bases between them. CDR3 sequence (DNA): TGTGCCAGCTCCCCAACAGGGAACACCGGGGAGCTGTTTTTT. Its protein is CASSPTGNTGELFF. Complete variable domain (other parts from reference TRBV19 and TRBJ2-2): DGGITQSPKYLFRKEGQNVTLSCEQNLNHDAMYWYRQDPGQGLRLIYYSQIVNDFQKGDIAEGYSVSREKKESFPLTVTSAQKNPTAFYLCASSPTGNTGELFFGEGSRLTVL.

This clone was seen only once. The gene calls are TRBV9 and TRBJ2-3, with TRBD2 matching 8 bases. V dropped 4 bases and J dropped 2; count of bases not matched to a gene: 9. Germline CDR1 and CDR2: SGDLS and YYNGEE. This CDR3 spans 16 amino acids. The CDR3 region has the DNA TGTGCCAGCAGCATCCAAGCGGGAGCGGTCACAGATACGCAGTATTTT. This translates into CASSIQAGAVTDTQYF.

The rearrangement links TRBV11-2 to TRBJ1-4; 7 bases line up with TRBD1. The ends lost 1 base at V and 7 bases at J; junction bases unmatched: 6. Germline V lookup: CDR1 SGHAT, CDR2 FQNNGV. The CDR3 runs to 15 residues. CDR3 residues: CASSLAGGQSEKLFF. For the CDR3, the DNA is TGTGCCAGCAGCTTAGCTGGGGGACAGAGTGAAAAACTGTTTTTT.

The chain employs TRBV9 and TRBJ1-2; the D gene is possibly TRBD1 (6 bases). CDR1 is SGDLS, CDR2 YYNGEE, per germline. There are 14 residues in the CDR3. Between the trimmed V and J ends, which lost 4 bases and 4 bases, there was a span of 14 bases. DNA of the CDR3: TGTGCCAGCAGCACCTTGGACAGCAGCTATGGCTACACCTTC. This encodes CASSTLDSSYGYTF.

The V call is TRBV2, the J call TRBJ2-5; D not resolved. The CDR3 contains 11 residues. V dropped 8 bases and J dropped 0 bases, with 4 bases sitting between them. CDR1 and CDR2 from the germline V gene are SNHLY and FYNNEI. CDR3 DNA: TGTGCCAGCGACTACCAAGAGACCCAGTACTTC. Its protein is CASDYQETQYF.

This chain uses TRBV4-1 with TRBJ2-7, with 7 bases lining up with TRBD1. V gave up 8 bases and J gave up 1 base; unmatched junction bases: 11. CDR1 is MGHRA, CDR2 YSYEKL, per germline. The CDR3 has 15 amino acids. The CDR3 here is CASSHTSGQSYEQYF. As DNA, the CDR3 is TGCGCCAGCTCCCACACTTCGGGACAGTCCTACGAGCAGTACTTC.

This CDR3 reads CASRASGTGAGELFF. The CDR3 DNA sequence: TGCGCCAGCAGAGCCTCCGGGACAGGGGCCGGGGAGCTGTTTTTT. The chain joins TRBV10-2 to TRBJ2-2; 10 nucleotides align to TRBD1. The germline gives CDR1 WSHSY, CDR2 SAAADI. The J segment lost 6 bases and the V segment lost 6 bases, leaving 7 bases of the junction unmatched. The CDR3 has 15 amino acids.

The J gene is TRBJ1-5, the V gene TRBV7-9, with D uncertain. V lost 1 base, J lost 7 bases, and 8 bases lay in between. Germline values: CDR1 SEHNR, CDR2 FQNEAQ (reference sequence). The CDR3 consists of 13 residues. This CDR3 reads CASSLVSGQPQHF. For the CDR3, the DNA is TGTGCCAGCAGCTTAGTCTCAGGACAGCCCCAGCATTTT.

V and J are TRBV18 and TRBJ2-7; 7 bases align to TRBD2. Trimming cost V 2 bases and J 2 bases; bases outside gene matches: 6. Germline CDR1 KGHSH, CDR2 LQKENI. The CDR3 loop spans 15 amino acids. The DNA of the CDR3 is TGTGCCAGCTCACCAACTAGCGAAGGGACCTACGAGCAGTACTTC. The encoded protein is CASSPTSEGTYEQYF.

This rearrangement joins TRBV12-5 to TRBJ2-5, with 7 positions matching TRBD2. After removal of 0 bases from V and 5 bases from J, the junction contained 12 bases not matched to a gene. Germline values: CDR1 LGHNT, CDR2 FRNRAP. This CDR3 contains 17 residues. The CDR3 bases are TGTGCTAGTGGTTTGGTACTGGGAGGGGCGGTGAAGGAGACCCAGTACTTC. Translating it yields CASGLVLGGAVKETQYF.

The chain is built from TRBV4-1 and TRBJ2-7; D not resolved. The CDR3 consists of 16 residues. The germline V gene has CDR1 MGHRA and CDR2 YSYEKL. V dropped 0 bases and J dropped 2 bases, with 14 bases sitting between them. The CDR3, as DNA: TGCGCCAGCAGCCAAGAGTTAACCCTACCCACCTACGAGCAGTACTTC. It yields the protein CASSQELTLPTYEQYF.

This clone was counted a single time. The V gene is TRBV7-2, the J gene TRBJ2-1; D is perhaps TRBD1 (6 bases). Germline values: CDR1 SGHTA, CDR2 FQGNSA. Trimming shortened V by 5 bases and J by 5 bases, and 10 bases separated the two germline ends. The CDR3 length is 13 residues. The CDR3 loop reads CASSLGQNNEQFF. The CDR3 DNA sequence: TGTGCCAGCAGCCTAGGACAGAACAATGAGCAGTTCTTC.

The chain recombines TRBV5-4 with TRBJ1-2, with D possibly TRBD1 on 5 matching bases. V lost 3 bases to trimming and J lost 5 bases, with 14 bases between them. The CDR3 runs 14 residues. CDR1 is SGHNT and CDR2 is YYREEE in the germline V gene (reference sequence). The CDR3 sequence is CASSSELTGYGYTF. DNA of the CDR3: TGTGCCAGCAGCTCGGAGCTTACAGGATATGGCTACACCTTC.

The chain is built from TRBV4-1 and TRBJ2-7; D is uncertain. Germline-derived CDR1 and CDR2 are MGHRA and YSYEKL. This CDR3 has 12 residues. Trimming took off 1 base at V and 3 bases at J, with 4 bases between the two ends. This CDR3 reads CASSQGSYEQYF. As DNA, the CDR3 is TGCGCCAGCAGCCAAGGTAGCTACGAGCAGTACTTC.

The chain employs TRBV15 and TRBJ1-1; possibly TRBD1 for D (6 bases). The V end was cut by 5 bases, the J end by 3 bases, with 16 bases between. CDR1 is LNHNV and CDR2 is YYDKDF in the germline V gene (reference sequence). This CDR3 has 15 residues. The DNA for the CDR3 is TGTGCCACCAGCGCGTACAGGGTGGGGGACACTGAAGCTTTCTTT. It specifies CATSAYRVGDTEAFF. Variable domain in full (rest from reference TRBV15 and TRBJ1-1): DAMVIQNPRYQVTQFGKPVTLSCSQTLNHNVMYWYQQKSSQAPKLLFHYYDKDFNNEADTPDNFQSRRPNTSFCFLDIRSPGLGDTAMYLCATSAYRVGDTEAFFGQGTRLTVV.

The rearrangement uses TRBV6-5 and TRBJ2-2; TRBD2 aligns across 7 bases. The J segment lost 9 bases and the V segment lost 5 bases, leaving 12 bases of the junction unmatched. There are 15 residues in the CDR3. Per the germline V gene, CDR1 is MNHEY and CDR2 is SVGAGI. CDR3 residues: CASSTSGGVIWELFF. The CDR3, as DNA: TGTGCCAGCAGTACCTCGGGAGGAGTTATTTGGGAGCTGTTTTTT.

The chain combines TRBV29-1 with TRBJ1-1, with 7 nucleotides matching TRBD1. The CDR3 consists of 14 residues. The J segment lost 5 bases and the V segment lost 2 bases, leaving 8 bases of the junction unmatched. Germline CDR1 is SQVTM and CDR2 is ANQGSEA. The CDR3 bases are TGCAGCGTTGAACTTTGGACAGGAGTTACTGAAGCTTTCTTT. As protein: CSVELWTGVTEAFF.